This T cell receptor (beta chain) comes out of a study of technical replicates of blood from a few donors. The germline V and J ends were trimmed by 5 bases and 1 base, with 8 bases remaining between them. The CDR3 extends over 13 amino acids. In germline, CDR1 is LNHNV, CDR2 YYDKDF (reference sequence). Assay: immunoSEQ multiplex PCR; the TCRdb copy retains only in-frame clones and omits some. In the table there are approximately 85,000 clones, 85% to 95% of which are singletons. Sequenced material: T cells isolated from PBMCs. The genes are TRBV15 and TRBJ1-1, with unresolved D. The sequence was obtained from a human donor in good health. Written as DNA, the CDR3 is TGTGCCACCAGCGTCTCAGGGAACACTGAAGCTTTCTTT. It codes for CATSVSGNTEAFF.